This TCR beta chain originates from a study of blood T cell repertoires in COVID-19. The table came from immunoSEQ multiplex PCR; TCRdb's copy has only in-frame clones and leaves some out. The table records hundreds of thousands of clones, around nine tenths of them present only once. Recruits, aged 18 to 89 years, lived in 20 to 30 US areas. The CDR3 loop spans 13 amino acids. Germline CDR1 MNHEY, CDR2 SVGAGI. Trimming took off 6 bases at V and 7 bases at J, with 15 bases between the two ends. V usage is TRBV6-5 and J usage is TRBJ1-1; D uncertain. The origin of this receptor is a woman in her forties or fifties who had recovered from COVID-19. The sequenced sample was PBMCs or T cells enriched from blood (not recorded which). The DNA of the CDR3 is TGTGCCAGCAGCTCCTGGCGGAGCCTTGAAGCTTTCTTT. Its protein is CASSSWRSLEAFF.